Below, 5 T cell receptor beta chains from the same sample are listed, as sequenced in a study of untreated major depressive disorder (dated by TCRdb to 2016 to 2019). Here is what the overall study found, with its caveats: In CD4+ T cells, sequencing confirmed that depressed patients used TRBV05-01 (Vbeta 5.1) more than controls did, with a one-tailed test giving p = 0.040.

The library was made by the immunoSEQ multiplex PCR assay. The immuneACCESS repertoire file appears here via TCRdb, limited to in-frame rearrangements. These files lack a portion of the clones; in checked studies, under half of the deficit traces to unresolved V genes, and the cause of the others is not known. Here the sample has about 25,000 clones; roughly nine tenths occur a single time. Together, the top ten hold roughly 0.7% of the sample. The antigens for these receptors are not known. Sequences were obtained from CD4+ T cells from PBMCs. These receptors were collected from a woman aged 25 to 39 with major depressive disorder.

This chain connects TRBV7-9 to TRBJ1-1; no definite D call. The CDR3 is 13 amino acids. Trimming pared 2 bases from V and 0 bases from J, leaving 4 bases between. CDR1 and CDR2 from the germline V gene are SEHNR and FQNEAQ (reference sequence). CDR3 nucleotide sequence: TGTGCCAGCAGCTTAACGGTGAACACTGAAGCTTTCTTT. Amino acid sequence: CASSLTVNTEAFF.

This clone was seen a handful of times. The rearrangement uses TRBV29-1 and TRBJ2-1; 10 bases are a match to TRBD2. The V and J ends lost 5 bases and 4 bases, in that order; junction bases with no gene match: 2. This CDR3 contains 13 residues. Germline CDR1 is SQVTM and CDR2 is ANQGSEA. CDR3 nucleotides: TGCAGCGTTTCTAGCGGGGGATACAATGAGCAGTTCTTC. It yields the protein CSVSSGGYNEQFF.

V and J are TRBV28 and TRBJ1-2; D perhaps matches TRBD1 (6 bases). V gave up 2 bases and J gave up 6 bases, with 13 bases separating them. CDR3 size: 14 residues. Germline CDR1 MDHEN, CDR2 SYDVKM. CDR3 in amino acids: CASSLRLGADGYTF. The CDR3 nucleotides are TGTGCCAGCAGTTTAAGGTTGGGGGCCGATGGCTACACCTTC.

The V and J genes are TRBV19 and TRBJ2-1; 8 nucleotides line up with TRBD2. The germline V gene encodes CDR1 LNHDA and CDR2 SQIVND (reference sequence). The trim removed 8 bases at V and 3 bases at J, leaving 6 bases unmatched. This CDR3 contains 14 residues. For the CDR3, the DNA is TGTGCCAGTCGAAGACTAGCGAACTACAATGAGCAGTTCTTC. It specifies CASRRLANYNEQFF.

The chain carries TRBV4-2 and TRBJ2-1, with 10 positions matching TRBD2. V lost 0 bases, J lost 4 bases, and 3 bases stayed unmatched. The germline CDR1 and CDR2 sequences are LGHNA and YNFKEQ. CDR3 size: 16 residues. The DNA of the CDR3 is TGTGCCAGCAGCCAAGATTGGACTAGCGGTTACAATGAGCAGTTCTTC. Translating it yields CASSQDWTSGYNEQFF.